This TCR beta chain is from a study of response to subunit inactivated influenza vaccine. General study points: Authors suggested that a seasonal influenza vaccination recruits few new T cells each time.

This CDR3 spans 19 amino acids. From germline, CDR1 is SGHAT and CDR2 FQDESV (reference sequence). J lost 5 bases, V lost 2 bases, and 15 bases had no gene match. Remarks on this clonotype: Antigen unknown.

TCRdb reprocessed the RT-PCR reads via MiXCR and lists one record per CDR3 protein. Seen here are around 750,000 distinct CDR3 sequences, less than 25% observed once, and the top ten hold more than 8.5%. Sequencing used PBMCs from blood, obtained approximately 5 days after vaccination. The origin of this receptor is a man between 45 and 60 years old who received an inactivated influenza vaccine. This chain joins TRBV11-1 and TRBJ2-1; 10 nucleotides agree with TRBD2. The CDR3 spells CASSLRVGLAETLHNEQFF. Written as DNA, the CDR3 is TGTGCCAGCAGCTTACGGGTTGGACTAGCGGAAACTTTACACAATGAGCAGTTCTTC.